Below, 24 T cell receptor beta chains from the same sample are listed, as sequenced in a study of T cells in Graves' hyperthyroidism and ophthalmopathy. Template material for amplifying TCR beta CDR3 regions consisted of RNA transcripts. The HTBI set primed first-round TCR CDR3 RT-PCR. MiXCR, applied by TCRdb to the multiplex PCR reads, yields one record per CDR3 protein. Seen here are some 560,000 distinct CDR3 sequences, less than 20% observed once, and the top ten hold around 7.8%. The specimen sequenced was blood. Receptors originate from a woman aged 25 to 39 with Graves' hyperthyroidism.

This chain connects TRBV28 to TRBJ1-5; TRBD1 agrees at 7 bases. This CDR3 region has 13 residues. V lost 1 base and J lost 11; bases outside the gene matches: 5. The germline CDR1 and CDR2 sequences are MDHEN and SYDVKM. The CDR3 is CASSLSQTGSQHF. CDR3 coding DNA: TGTGCCAGCAGTTTATCTCAGACAGGGTCCCAGCATTTT.

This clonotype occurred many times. In DNA form, the CDR3 reads TGTGCCAGCAGAGAGACCGGGACAGTCAATCAGCCCCAGCATTTT. Amino acid sequence: CASRETGTVNQPQHF. This chain joins TRBV2 and TRBJ1-5; 7 bases fit TRBD1. J lost 3 bases, V lost 6 bases, and 8 bases had no gene match. This CDR3 has 15 amino acids. CDR1 and CDR2 from the germline V gene are SNHLY and FYNNEI. Supplemented by reference TRBV2 and TRBJ1-5, the full variable domain reads EPEVTQTPSHQVTQMGQEVILRCVPISNHLYFYWYRQILGQKVEFLVSFYNNEISEKSEIFDDQFSVERPDGSNFTLKIRSTKLEDSAMYFCASRETGTVNQPQHFGDGTRLSIL.

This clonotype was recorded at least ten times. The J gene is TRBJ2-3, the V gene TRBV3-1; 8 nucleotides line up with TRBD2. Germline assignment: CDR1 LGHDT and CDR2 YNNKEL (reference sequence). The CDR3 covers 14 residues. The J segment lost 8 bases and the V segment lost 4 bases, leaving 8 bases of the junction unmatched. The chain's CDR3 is CASSPDRAGGTQYF. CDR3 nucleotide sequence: TGTGCCAGCAGCCCCGACCGGGCGGGAGGTACGCAGTATTTT.

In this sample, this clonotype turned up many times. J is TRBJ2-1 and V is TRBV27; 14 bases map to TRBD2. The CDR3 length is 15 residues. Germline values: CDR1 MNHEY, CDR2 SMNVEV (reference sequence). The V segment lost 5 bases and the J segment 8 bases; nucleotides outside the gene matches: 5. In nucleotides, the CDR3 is TGTGCCAGCAGTCGCGGGACTAGCGGGAGCTATGAGCAGTTCTTC. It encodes CASSRGTSGSYEQFF.

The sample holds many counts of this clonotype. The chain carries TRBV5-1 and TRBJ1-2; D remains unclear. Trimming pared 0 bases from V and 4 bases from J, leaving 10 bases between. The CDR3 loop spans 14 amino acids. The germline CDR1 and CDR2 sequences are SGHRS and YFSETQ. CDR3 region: CASSLAGLSYGYTF. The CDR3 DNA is TGCGCCAGCAGCTTGGCGGGCTTGAGCTATGGCTACACCTTC.

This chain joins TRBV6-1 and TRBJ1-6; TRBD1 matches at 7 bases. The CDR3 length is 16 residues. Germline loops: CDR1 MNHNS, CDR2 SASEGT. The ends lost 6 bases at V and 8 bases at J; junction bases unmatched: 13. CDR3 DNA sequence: TGTGCCAGCAGCCCTAGCACAGGGGTTGATCATTCACCCCTCCACTTT. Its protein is CASSPSTGVDHSPLHF.

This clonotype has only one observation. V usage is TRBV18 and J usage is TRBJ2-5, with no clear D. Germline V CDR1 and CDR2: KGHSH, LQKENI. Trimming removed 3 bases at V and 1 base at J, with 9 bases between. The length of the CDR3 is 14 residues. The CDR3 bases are TGTGCCAGCTCACCGTCTAACGGCCAAGAGACCCAGTACTTC. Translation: CASSPSNGQETQYF.

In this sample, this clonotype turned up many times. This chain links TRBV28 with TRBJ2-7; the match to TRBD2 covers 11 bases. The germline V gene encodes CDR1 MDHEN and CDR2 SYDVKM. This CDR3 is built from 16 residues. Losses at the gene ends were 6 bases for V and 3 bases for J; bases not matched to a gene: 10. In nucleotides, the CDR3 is TGTGCCAGCAGCCTCGGGACTAGCGGACGCTACTACGAGCAGTACTTC. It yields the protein CASSLGTSGRYYEQYF.

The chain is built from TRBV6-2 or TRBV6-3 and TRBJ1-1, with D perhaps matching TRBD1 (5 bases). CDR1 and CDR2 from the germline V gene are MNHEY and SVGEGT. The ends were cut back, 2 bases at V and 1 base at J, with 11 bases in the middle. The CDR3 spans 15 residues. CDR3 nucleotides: TGTGCCAGCAGTTACGGGGGGGGGAAGAACACTGAAGCTTTCTTT. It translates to CASSYGGGKNTEAFF.

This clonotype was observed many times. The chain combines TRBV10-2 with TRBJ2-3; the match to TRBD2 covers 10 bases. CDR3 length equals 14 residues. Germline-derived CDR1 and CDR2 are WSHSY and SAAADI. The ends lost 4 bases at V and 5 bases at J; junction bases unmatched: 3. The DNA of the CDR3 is TGCGCCAGCAGTGTGAGCGGGAGGGGAGATACGCAGTATTTT. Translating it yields CASSVSGRGDTQYF.

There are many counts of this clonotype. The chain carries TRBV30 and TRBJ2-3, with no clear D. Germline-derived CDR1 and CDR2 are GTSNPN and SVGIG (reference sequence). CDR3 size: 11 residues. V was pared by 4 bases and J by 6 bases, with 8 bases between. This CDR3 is CAWTWKDTQYF. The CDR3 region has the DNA TGTGCCTGGACTTGGAAGGATACGCAGTATTTT.

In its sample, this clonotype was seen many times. CDR3 sequence: CASSFIGQGTEAFF. Written as DNA, the CDR3 is TGTGCCAGCAGTTTTATTGGGCAGGGCACTGAAGCTTTCTTT. The chain combines TRBV12-3 or TRBV12-4 with TRBJ1-1; D might be TRBD1 (5 bases). V was pared by 3 bases and J by 4 bases, with 12 bases between. The CDR3 consists of 14 residues.

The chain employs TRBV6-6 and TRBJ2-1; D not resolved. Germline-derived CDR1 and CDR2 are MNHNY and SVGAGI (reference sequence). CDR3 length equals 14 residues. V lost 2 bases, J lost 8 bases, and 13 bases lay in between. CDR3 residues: CASSYRGQWDEQFF. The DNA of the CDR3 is TGTGCCAGCAGTTACCGAGGCCAGTGGGATGAGCAGTTCTTC.

The CDR3 loop is CASRGQWNSNQPQHF. The CDR3 DNA reads as TGTGCCAGCAGGGGACAGTGGAATAGCAATCAGCCCCAGCATTTT. This sequence joins TRBV6-1 and TRBJ1-5; 7 nucleotides line up with TRBD1. CDR1 is MNHNS, CDR2 SASEGT, per germline. V shed 6 bases, J shed 0 bases, and the junction held 5 bases outside the gene matches. The CDR3 is made up of 15 amino acids.

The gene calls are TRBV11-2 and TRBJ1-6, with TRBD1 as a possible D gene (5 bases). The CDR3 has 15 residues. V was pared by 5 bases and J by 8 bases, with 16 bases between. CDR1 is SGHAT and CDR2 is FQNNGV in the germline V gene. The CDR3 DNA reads TGTGCCAGCAGCCCCAGGGACGGGGGAGATTCACCCCTCCACTTT. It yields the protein CASSPRDGGDSPLHF.

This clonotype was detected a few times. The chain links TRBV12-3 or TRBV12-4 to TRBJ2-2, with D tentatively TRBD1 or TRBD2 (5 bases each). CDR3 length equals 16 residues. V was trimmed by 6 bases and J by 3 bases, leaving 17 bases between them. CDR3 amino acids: CASSHGGRPDTGELFF. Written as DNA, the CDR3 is TGTGCCAGCAGCCATGGGGGTCGTCCGGACACCGGGGAGCTGTTTTTT.

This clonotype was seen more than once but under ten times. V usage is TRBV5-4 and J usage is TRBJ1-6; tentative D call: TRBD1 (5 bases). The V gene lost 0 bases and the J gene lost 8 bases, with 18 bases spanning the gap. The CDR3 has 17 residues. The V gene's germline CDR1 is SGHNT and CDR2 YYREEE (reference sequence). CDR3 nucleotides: TGTGCCAGCAGCTTGGTCCAGGGTAACCTAGACTATTCACCCCTCCACTTT. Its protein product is CASSLVQGNLDYSPLHF. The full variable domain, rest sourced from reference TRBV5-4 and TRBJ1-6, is ETGVTQSPTHLIKTRGQQVTLRCSSQSGHNTVSWYQQALGQGPQFIFQYYREEENGRGNFPPRFSGLQFPNYSSELNVNALELDDSALYLCASSLVQGNLDYSPLHFGNGTRLTVT.

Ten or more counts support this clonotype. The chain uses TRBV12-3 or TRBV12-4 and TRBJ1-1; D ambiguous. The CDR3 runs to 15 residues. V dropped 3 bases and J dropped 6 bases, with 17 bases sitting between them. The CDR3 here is CASSFFRVGAAEAFF. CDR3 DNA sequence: TGTGCCAGCAGTTTTTTTCGCGTGGGAGCGGCTGAAGCTTTCTTT.

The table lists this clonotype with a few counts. The CDR3 loop is CSARDDRGLDEQYF. CDR3 DNA: TGCAGTGCTAGAGATGACAGGGGGCTCGACGAGCAGTACTTC. This sequence joins TRBV20-1 and TRBJ2-7; TRBD1 aligns across 10 bases. With 0 bases clipped from V and 5 bases from J, the junction kept 4 bases outside the gene matches. The CDR3 is 14 amino acids. Germline CDR1 reads DFQATT; CDR2 reads SNEGSKA (reference sequence).

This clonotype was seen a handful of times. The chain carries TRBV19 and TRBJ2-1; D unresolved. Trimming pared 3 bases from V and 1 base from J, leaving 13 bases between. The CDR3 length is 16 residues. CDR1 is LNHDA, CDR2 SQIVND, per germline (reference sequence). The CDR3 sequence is CASSILFSISYNEQFF. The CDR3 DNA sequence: TGTGCCAGTAGTATTCTCTTTTCTATATCCTACAATGAGCAGTTCTTC.

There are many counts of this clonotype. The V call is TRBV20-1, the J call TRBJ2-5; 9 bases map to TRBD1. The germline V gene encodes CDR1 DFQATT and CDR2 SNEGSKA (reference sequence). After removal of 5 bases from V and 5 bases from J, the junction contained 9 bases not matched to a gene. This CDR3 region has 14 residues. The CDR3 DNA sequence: TGCAGTGCTCCCCCGGGACAGGGTGTCGAGACCCAGTACTTC. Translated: CSAPPGQGVETQYF.

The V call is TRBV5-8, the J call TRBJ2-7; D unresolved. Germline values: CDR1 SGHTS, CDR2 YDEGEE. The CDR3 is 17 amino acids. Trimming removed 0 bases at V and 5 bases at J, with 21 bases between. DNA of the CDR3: TGTGCCAGCAGCTTGGATCAGGACGGGTTGCTAACCGACGAGCAGTACTTC. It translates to CASSLDQDGLLTDEQYF.

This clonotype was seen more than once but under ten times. CDR3 protein: CANSGQARGDEQFF. CDR3 nucleotide sequence: TGTGCCAACTCTGGACAGGCACGAGGCGATGAGCAGTTCTTC. The chain employs TRBV10-3 and TRBJ2-1, with 7 nucleotides matching TRBD1. The CDR3 is 14 amino acids. Looked up from germline, CDR1 is ENHRY and CDR2 is SYGVKD. V lost 10 bases, J lost 8 bases, and 14 bases stayed unmatched.

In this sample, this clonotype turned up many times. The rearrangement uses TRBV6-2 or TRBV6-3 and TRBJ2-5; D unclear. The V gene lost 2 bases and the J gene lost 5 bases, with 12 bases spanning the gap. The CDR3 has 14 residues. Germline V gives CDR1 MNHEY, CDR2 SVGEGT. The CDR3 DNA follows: TGTGCCAGCAGTTACCACACGACCGAGGAGACCCAGTACTTC. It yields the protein CASSYHTTEETQYF.